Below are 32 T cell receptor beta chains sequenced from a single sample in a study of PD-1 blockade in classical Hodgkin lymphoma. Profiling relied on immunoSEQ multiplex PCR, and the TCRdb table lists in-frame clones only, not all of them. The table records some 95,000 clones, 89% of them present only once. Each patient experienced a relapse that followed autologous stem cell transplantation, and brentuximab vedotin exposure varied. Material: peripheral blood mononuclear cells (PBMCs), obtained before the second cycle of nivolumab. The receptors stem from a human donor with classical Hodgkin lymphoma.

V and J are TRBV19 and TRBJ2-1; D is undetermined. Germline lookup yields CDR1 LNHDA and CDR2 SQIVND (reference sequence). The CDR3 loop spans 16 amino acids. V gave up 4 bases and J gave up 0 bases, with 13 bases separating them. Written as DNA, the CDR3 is TGTGCCAGTAGTACATGGGCTTATAGCTCCTACAATGAGCAGTTCTTC. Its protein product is CASSTWAYSSYNEQFF.

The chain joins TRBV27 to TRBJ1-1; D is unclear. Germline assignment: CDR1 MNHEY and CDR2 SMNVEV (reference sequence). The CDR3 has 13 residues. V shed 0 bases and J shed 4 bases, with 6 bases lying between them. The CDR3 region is CASSLSPPTEAFF. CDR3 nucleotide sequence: TGTGCCAGCAGTTTATCCCCCCCCACTGAAGCTTTCTTT.

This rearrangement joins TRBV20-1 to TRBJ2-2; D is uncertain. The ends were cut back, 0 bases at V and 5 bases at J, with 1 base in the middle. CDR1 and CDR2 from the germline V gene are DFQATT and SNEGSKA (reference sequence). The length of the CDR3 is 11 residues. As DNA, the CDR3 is TGCAGTGCTAGAGATACCGGGGAGCTGTTTTTT. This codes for CSARDTGELFF.

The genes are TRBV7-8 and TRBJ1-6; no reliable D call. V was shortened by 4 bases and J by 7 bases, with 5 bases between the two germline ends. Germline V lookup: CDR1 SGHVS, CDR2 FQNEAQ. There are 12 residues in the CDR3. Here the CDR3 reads CASSSPNSPLHF. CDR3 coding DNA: TGTGCCAGCAGCTCCCCGAATTCACCCCTCCACTTT.

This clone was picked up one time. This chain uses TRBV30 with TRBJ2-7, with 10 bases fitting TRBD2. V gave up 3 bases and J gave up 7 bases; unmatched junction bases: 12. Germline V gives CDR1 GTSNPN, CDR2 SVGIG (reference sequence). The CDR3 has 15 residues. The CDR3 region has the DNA TGTGCCTGGAGAAGAGGGGCTAGCGGGAGTGGAGAGCAGTACTTC. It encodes CAWRRGASGSGEQYF.

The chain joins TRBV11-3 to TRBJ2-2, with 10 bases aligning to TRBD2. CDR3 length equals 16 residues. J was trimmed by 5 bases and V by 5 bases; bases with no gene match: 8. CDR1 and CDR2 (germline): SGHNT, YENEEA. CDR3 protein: CASSTSGRAGTGELFF. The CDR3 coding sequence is TGTGCCAGCAGCACCAGCGGGAGGGCCGGGACCGGGGAGCTGTTTTTT.

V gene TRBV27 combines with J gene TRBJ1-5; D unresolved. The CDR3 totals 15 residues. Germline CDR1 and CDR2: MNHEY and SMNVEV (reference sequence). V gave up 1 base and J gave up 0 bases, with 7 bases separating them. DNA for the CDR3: TGTGCCAGCAGTTTATGGGCGGGTAGCAATCAGCCCCAGCATTTT. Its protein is CASSLWAGSNQPQHF.

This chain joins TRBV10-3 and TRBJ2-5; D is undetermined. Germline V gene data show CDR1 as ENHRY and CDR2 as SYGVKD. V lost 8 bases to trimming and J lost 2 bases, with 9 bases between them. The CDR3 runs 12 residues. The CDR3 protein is CAIASGQETQYF. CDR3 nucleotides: TGTGCCATCGCTTCTGGGCAAGAGACCCAGTACTTC.

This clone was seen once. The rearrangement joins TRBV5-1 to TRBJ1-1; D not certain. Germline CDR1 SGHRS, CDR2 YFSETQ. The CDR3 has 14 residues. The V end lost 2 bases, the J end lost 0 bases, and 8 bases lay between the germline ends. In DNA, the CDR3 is TGCGCCAGCAGCTTTATTCTTATGAACACTGAAGCTTTCTTT. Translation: CASSFILMNTEAFF.

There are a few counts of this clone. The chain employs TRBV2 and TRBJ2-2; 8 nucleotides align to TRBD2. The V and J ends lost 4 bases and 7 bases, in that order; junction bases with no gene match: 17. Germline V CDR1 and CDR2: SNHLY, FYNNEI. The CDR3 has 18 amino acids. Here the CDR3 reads CASSGVSLYSGDHGELFF. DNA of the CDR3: TGTGCCAGCAGTGGCGTATCTCTCTATAGCGGGGATCACGGGGAGCTGTTTTTT.

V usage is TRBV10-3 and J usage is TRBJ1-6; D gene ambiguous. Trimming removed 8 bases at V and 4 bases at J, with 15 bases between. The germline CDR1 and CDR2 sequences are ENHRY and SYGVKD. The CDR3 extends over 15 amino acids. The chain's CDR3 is CAIADTGVYNSPLHF. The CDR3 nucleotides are TGTGCCATCGCGGATACTGGGGTATATAATTCACCCCTCCACTTT.

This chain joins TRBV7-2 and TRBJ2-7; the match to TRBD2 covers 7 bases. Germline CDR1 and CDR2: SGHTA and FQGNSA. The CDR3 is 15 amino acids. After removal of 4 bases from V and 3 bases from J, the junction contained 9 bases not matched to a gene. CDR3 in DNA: TGTGCCAGCAGCTCGGCCCAGACTAGCCGCTACGAGCAGTACTTC. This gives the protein CASSSAQTSRYEQYF.

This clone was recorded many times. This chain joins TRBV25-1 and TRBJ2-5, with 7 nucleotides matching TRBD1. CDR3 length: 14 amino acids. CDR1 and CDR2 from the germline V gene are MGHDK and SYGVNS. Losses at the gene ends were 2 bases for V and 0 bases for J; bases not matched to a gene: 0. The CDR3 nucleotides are TGTGCCAGCAGTGAAAGGGGGCACCAAGAGACCCAGTACTTC. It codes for CASSERGHQETQYF.

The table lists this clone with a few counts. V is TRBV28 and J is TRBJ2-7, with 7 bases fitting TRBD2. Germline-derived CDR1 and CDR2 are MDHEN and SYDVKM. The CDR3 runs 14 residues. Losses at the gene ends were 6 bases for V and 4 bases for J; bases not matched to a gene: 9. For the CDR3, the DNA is TGTGCCAGCAGATACAAGCGGGACTCGTACGAGCAGTACTTC. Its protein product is CASRYKRDSYEQYF.

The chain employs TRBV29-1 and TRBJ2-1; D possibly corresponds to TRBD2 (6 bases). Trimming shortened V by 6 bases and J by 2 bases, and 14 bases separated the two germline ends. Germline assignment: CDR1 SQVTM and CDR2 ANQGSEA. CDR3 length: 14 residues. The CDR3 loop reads CSVDRDSPYNEQFF. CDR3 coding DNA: TGCAGCGTAGACCGGGACTCCCCCTACAATGAGCAGTTCTTC.

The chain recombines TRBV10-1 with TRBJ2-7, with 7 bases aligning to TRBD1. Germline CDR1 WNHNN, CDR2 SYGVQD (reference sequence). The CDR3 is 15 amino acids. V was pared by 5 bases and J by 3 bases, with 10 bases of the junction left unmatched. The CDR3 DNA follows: TGCGCCAGCAGTCCTGGGACAGATCCTTACTACGAGCAGTACTTC. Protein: CASSPGTDPYYEQYF.

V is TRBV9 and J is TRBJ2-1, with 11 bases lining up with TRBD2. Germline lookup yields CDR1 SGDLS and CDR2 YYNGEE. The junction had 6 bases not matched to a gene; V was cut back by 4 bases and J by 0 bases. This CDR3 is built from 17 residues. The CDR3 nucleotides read TGTGCCAGCAGCCCCAGAACTAGCGGGAGCTCCTACAATGAGCAGTTCTTC. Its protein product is CASSPRTSGSSYNEQFF.

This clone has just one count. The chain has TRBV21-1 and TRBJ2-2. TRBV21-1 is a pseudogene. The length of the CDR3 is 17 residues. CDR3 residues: CASSPRERERGTGELFF. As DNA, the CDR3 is TGTGCCAGCAGCCCCAGGGAGAGGGAGAGAGGCACCGGGGAGCTGTTTTTT.

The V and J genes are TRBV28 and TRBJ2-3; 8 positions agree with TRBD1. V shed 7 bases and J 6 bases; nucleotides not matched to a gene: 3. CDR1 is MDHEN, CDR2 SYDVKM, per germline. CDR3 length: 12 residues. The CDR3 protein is CASKRQGDTQYF. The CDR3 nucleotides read TGTGCCAGCAAACGACAGGGGGATACGCAGTATTTT.

CDR3 sequence reads: CASSEGRGTEAFF. The CDR3 nucleotides are TGTGCCAGCAGTGAAGGGAGGGGAACTGAAGCTTTCTTT. The chain combines TRBV6-1 with TRBJ1-1; D perhaps matches TRBD1 (5 bases). The V gene's germline CDR1 is MNHNS and CDR2 SASEGT. V was cut by 1 base and J by 5 bases, with 8 bases left in between. The CDR3 consists of 13 residues.

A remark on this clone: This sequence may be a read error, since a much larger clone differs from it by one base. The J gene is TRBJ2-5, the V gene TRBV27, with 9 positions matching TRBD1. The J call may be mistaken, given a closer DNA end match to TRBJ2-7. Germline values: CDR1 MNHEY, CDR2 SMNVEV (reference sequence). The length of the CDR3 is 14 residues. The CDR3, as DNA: TGTGCCAGCAGTTTTGGGACAGGGCCCTACGAGCAGTACTTC. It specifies CASSFGTGPYEQYF.

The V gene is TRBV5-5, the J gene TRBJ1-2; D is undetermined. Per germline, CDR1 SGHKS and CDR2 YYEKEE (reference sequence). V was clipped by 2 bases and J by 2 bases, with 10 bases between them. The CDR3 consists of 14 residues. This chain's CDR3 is CASSFQEGNYGYTF. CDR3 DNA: TGTGCCAGCAGCTTCCAGGAGGGAAACTATGGCTACACCTTC.

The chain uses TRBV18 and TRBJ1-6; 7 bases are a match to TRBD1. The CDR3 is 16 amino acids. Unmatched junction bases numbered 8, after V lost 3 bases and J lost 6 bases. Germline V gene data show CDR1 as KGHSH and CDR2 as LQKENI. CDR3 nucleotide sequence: TGTGCCAGCTCACCGACCGGGACAGCGCTTAATTCACCCCTCCACTTT. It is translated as CASSPTGTALNSPLHF.

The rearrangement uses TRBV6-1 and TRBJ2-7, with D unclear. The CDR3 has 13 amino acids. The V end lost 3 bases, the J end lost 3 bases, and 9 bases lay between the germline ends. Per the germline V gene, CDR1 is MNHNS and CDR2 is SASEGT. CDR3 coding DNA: TGTGCCAGCAGTGATATGGGCGGCTACGAGCAGTACTTC. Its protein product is CASSDMGGYEQYF.

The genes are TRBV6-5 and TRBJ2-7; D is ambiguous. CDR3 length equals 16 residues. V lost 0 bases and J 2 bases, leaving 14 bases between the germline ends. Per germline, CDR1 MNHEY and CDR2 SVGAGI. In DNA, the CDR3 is TGTGCCAGCAGTTACTCGAGGCAGGAGCTAGCCTACGAGCAGTACTTC. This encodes CASSYSRQELAYEQYF.

CDR3 DNA: TGCGCCAGCAGTGAGACCCCCCCGGGACTAGCGGGCTACGAGCAGTACTTC. This codes for CASSETPPGLAGYEQYF. This chain connects TRBV10-1 to TRBJ2-7, with 12 positions matching TRBD2. Per the germline V gene, CDR1 is WNHNN and CDR2 is SYGVQD (reference sequence). With 2 bases clipped from V and 3 bases from J, the junction kept 8 bases outside the gene matches. The CDR3 consists of 17 residues.

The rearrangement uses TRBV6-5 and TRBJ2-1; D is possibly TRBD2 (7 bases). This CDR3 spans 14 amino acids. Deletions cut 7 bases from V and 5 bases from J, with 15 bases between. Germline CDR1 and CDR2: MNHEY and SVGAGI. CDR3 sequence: CASTNRDYNNEQFF. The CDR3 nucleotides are TGTGCCAGCACCAACAGGGACTATAACAATGAGCAGTTCTTC.

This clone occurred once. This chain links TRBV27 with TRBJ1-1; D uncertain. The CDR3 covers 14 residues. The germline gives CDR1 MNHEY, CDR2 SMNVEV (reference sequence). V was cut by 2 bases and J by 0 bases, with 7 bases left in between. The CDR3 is CASSLVGMNTEAFF. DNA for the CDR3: TGTGCCAGCAGTTTAGTGGGAATGAACACTGAAGCTTTCTTT.

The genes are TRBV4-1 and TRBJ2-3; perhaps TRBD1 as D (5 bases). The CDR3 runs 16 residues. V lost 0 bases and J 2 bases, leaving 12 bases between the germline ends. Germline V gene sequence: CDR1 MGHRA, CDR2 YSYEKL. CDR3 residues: CASSQDGAGYTDTQYF. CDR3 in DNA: TGCGCCAGCAGCCAAGATGGGGCAGGGTACACAGATACGCAGTATTTT.

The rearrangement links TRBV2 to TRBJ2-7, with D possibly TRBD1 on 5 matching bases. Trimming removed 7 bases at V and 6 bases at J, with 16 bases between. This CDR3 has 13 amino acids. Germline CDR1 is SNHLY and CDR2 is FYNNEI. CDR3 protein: CASISRGWGEQYF. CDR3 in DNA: TGTGCCAGCATTTCAAGGGGTTGGGGCGAGCAGTACTTC.

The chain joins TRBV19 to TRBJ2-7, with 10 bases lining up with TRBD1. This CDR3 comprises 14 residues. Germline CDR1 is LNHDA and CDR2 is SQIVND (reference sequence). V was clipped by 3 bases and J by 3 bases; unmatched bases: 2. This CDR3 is CASSMGQGFYEQYF. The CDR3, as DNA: TGTGCCAGTAGTATGGGACAGGGGTTCTACGAGCAGTACTTC.

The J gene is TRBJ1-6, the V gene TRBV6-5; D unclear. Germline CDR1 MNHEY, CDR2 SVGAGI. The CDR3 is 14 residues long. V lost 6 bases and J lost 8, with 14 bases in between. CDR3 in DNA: TGTGCCAGCAGGCTTAGTTTATCCTATTCACCCCTCCACTTT. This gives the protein CASRLSLSYSPLHF.